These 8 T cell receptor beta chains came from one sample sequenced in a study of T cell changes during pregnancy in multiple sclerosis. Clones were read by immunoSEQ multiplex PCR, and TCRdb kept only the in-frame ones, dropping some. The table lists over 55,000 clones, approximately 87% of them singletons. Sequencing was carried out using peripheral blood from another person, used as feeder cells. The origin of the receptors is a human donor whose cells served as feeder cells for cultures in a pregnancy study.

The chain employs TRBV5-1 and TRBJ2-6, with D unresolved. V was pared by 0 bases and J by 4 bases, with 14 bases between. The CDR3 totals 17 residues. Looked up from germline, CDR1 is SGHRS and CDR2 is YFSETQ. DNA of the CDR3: TGCGCCAGCAGCTTGGCTGGGTTGGGCCGCGGGGCCAACGTCCTGACTTTC. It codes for CASSLAGLGRGANVLTF.

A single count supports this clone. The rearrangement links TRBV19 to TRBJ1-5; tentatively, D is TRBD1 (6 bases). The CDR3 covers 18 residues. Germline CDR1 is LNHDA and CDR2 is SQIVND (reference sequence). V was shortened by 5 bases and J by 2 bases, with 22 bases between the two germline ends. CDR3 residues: CASSPNRALRGGNQPQHF. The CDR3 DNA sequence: TGTGCCAGTAGTCCCAACAGGGCCTTACGGGGTGGCAATCAGCCCCAGCATTTT.

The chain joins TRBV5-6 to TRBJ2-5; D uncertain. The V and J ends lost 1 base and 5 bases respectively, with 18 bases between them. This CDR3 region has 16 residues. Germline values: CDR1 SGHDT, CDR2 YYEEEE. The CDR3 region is CASSLLGQETLETQYF. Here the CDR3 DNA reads TGTGCCAGCAGCTTGTTGGGCCAGGAGACCCTGGAGACCCAGTACTTC. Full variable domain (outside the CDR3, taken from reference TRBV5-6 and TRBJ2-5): DAGVTQSPTHLIKTRGQQVTLRCSPKSGHDTVSWYQQALGQGPQFIFQYYEEEERQRGNFPDRFSGHQFPNYSSELNVNALLLGDSALYLCASSLLGQETLETQYFGPGTRLLVL.

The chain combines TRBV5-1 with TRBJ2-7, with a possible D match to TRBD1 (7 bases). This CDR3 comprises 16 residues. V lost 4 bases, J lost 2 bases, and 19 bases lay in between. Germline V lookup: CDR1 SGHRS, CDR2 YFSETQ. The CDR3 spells CASSPPGGRKTYEQYF. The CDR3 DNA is TGCGCCAGCAGCCCCCCAGGGGGGCGAAAGACCTACGAGCAGTACTTC.

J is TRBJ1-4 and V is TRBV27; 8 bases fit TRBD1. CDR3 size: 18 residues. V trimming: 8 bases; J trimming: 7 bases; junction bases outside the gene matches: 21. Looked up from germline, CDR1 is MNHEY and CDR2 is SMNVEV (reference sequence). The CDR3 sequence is CASAAFATTGGAGEKLFF. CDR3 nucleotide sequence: TGTGCCAGCGCCGCTTTTGCGACCACAGGGGGGGCGGGTGAAAAACTGTTTTTT.

The CDR3 DNA reads TGCGCCAGCAGCCAAGACCCGGGACTAGCGGGAGTCGGCTACAATGAGCAGTTCTTC. It codes for CASSQDPGLAGVGYNEQFF. The gene calls are TRBV4-3 and TRBJ2-1; 14 nucleotides match TRBD2. The CDR3 loop spans 19 amino acids. Germline CDR1 and CDR2: LGHNA and YSLEER. Germline trimming cut 0 bases from V and 3 bases from J; bases unmatched to any gene: 7.

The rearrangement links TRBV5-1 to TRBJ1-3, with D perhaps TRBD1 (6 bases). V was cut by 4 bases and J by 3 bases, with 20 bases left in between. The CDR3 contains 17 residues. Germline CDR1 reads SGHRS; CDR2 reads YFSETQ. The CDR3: CASSLYPTGYGGNTIYF. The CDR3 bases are TGCGCCAGCAGCCTGTATCCTACAGGGTATGGTGGAAACACCATATATTTT.

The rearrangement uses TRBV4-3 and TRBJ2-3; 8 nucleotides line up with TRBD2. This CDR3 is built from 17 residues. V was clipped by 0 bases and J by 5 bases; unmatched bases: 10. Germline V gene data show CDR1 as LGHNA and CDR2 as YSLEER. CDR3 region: CASSQEWTRGALDTQYF. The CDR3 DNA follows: TGCGCCAGCAGCCAAGAATGGACGCGGGGGGCCCTAGATACGCAGTATTTT.